This T cell receptor beta chain emerged from a study of blood T cell repertoires in COVID-19. The overall study: Whether acute or convalescent, the COVID-19 samples came from the United States, Italy and Spain.

Measured with immunoSEQ multiplex PCR; TCRdb has only the in-frame clones, and not every one. The profile shows 200,000 to 250,000 clones, 87% of them singletons. Which cohort a participant joined came from the clinical history participants gave. Germline CDR1 and CDR2: SGHTS and YDEGEE. The CDR3 length is 17 residues. V lost 4 bases and J lost 3; bases outside the gene matches: 11. The chain combines TRBV5-8 with TRBJ2-3, with 10 bases identical to TRBD2. What was sequenced was PBMCs or T cells enriched from blood (not recorded which). This clonotype originated in a man aged 25-40 years in a cohort exposed to, infected with or recovered from COVID-19 (not recorded which). CDR3 in amino acids: CASSRKSGRALTDTQYF. CDR3 DNA sequence: TGTGCCAGCAGCCGAAAGAGCGGGAGGGCCCTTACAGATACGCAGTATTTT.